This TCR beta chain was identified during a study of blood T cells in healthy people across ages. General study findings and limits: Long-lived donors had more naive CD4+ cells and higher diversity than aged donors.

The use of a sample-barcoded 5' primer and a J-beta primer mix characterized a second PCR of roughly 7 to 11 cycles. One entry per CDR3 protein, called by TCRdb with MiXCR from the 5' RACE reads. The sample holds 1,500,000 or so distinct CDR3 sequences, 40% to 45% seen once. Staff drew 9 to 10 milliliters of peripheral blood from each donor. Samples had at least 6 million PBMCs isolated from them. This clonotype was counted only a few times. Its specificity is not known. A much bigger clone sits one base away, suggesting this may be a read error. CDR1 is MDHEN and CDR2 is SYDVKM in the germline V gene. The CDR3 is 14 residues long.

This clonotype was obtained from a young woman in good health. The rearrangement links TRBV28 to TRBJ2-1; a weak D match, TRBD1 (6 bases). Near its end, the DNA agrees better with TRBJ2-7, so the J call may be wrong. The sequenced sample consisted of blood. The CDR3 region has the DNA TGTGCCAGCAGTCTTACCGGGGACAACAATGAGCAGTACTTC. Translation: CASSLTGDNNEQYF.